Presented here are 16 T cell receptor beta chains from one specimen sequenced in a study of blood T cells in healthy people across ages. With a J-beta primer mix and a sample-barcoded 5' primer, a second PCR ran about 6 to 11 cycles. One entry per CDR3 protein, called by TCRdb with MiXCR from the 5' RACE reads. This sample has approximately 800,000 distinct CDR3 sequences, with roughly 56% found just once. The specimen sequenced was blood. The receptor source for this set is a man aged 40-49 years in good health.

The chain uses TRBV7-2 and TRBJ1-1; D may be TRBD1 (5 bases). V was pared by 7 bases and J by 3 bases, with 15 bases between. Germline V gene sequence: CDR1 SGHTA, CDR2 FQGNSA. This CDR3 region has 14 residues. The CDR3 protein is CASIRGVGDTEAFF. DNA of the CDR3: TGTGCCAGCATTAGGGGCGTAGGGGACACTGAAGCTTTCTTT.

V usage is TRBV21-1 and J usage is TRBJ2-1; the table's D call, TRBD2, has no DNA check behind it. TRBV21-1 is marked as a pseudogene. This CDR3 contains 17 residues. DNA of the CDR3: TGTGCCAGCAGCAGACGACTGACTAGTTTAGGGTACAATGAGCAGTTCTTC. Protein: CASSRRLTSLGYNEQFF.

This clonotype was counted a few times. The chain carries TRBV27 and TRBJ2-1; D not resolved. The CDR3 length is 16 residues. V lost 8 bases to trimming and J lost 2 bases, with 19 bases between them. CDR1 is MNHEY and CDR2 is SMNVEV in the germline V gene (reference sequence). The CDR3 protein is CASRSGRTDPYNEQFF. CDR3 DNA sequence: TGTGCCAGCCGTTCCGGGCGGACGGACCCCTACAATGAGCAGTTCTTC.

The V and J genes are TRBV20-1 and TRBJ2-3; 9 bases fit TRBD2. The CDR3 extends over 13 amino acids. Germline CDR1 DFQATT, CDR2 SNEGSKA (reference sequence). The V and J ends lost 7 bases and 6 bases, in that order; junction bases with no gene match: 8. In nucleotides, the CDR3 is TGCAGTGTTGCGGGAGGGAAGTCGGATACGCAGTATTTT. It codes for CSVAGGKSDTQYF.

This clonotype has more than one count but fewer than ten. DNA of the CDR3: TGCGCCAGCCAATTCGGGACAGGGACCACCGACGGTGGCTACACCTTC. Encoded protein: CASQFGTGTTDGGYTF. This chain connects TRBV5-1 to TRBJ1-2; 9 bases are a match to TRBD1. Germline CDR1 and CDR2: SGHRS and YFSETQ. This CDR3 region has 16 residues. Trimming at V came to 7 bases and at J to 7 bases, leaving 17 bases not matched to a gene.

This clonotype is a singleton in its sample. The CDR3 DNA is TGTGCCAGCAGATCCGGGCGGGCACTTAACCCCTACGAGCAGTACTTC. Its translation: CASRSGRALNPYEQYF. The chain combines TRBV7-2 with TRBJ2-7, with a tentative D call TRBD2 (5 bases). V was shortened by 6 bases and J by 2 bases, with 20 bases between the two germline ends. There are 16 residues in the CDR3. Germline V gives CDR1 SGHTA, CDR2 FQGNSA.

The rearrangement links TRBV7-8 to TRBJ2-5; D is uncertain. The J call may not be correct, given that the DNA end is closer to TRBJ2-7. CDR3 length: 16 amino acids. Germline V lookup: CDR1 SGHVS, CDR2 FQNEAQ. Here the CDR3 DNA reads TGTGCCAGCAGCTTCGGATTACGGCGAACCCCCTACGAGCAGTACTTC. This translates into CASSFGLRRTPYEQYF.

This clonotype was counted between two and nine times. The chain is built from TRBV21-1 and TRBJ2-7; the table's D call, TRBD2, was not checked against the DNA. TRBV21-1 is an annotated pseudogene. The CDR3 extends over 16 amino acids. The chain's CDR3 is CASSKGTSGISYEQYF. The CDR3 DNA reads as TGTGCCAGCAGCAAAGGGACTAGCGGGATCTCCTACGAGCAGTACTTC.

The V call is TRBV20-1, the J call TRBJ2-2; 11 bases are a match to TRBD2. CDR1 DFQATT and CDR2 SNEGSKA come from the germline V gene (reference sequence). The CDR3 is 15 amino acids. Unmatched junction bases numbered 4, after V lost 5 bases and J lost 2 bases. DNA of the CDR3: TGCAGTGCTCCTACTAGCGGGGGTAACACCGGGGAGCTGTTTTTT. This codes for CSAPTSGGNTGELFF.

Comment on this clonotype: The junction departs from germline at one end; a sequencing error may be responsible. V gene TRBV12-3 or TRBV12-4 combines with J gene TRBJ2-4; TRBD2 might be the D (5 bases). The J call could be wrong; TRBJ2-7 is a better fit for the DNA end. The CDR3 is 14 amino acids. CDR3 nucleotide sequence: TGTGCCGGCAGTTTAGGACTCGGGCCCTACGAGCAGTACTTC. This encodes CAGSLGLGPYEQYF.

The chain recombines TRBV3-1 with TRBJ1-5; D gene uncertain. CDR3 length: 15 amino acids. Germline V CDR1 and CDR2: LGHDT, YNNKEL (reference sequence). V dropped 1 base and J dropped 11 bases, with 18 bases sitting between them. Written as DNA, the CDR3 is TGTGCCAGCAGCCAAGGAGGTGCGGGGAATGTGGCCCAGCATTTT. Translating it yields CASSQGGAGNVAQHF.

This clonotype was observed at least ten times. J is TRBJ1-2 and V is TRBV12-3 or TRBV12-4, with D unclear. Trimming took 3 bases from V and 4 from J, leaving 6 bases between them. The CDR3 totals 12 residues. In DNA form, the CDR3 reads TGTGCCAGCAGTTTGTCCCTCTATGGCTACACCTTC. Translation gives CASSLSLYGYTF.

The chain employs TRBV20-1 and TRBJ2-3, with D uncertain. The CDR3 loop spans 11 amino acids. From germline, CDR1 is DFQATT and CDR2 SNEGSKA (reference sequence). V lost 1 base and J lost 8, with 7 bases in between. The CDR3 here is CSARGRGTQYF. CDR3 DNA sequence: TGCAGTGCTAGAGGTAGAGGTACGCAGTATTTT.

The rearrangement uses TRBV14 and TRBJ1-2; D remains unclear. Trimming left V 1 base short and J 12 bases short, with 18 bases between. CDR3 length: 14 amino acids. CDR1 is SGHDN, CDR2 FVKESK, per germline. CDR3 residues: CASSQGYKVLGHTF. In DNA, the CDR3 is TGTGCCAGCAGCCAAGGGTACAAGGTTCTCGGTCACACCTTC.

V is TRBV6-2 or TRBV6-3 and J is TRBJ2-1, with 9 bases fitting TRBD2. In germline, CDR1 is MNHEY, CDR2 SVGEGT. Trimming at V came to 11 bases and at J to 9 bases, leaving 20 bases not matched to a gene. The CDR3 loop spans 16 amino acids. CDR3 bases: TGTGCCGTGTCCTCCGGCCTAGCGGGGAGGCTTGGTGAGCAGTTCTTC. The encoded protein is CAVSSGLAGRLGEQFF.

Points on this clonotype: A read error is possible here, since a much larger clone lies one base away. The CDR3 region has the DNA TGCAGTGCTACTCACTTCCGGGGTGGAGATACGCAGTATTTT. Amino acids: CSATHFRGGDTQYF. The chain joins TRBV20-1 to TRBJ2-3, with D perhaps matching TRBD2 (5 bases). Trimming removed 4 bases from V and 5 bases from J, with 16 bases in between. CDR3 size: 14 residues. Germline V lookup: CDR1 DFQATT, CDR2 SNEGSKA (reference sequence).